This T cell receptor beta chain came from a study of CD8 T cells in Susac syndrome. Reverse transcription of 0.5 to 1 ug RNA used random hexamers. Coverage of TCR beta CDR3 amplification by immunoSEQ multiplex PCR extended to 54 Vbeta and 13 Jbeta. In TCRdb, the immunoSEQ multiplex PCR reads were re-called with MiXCR into one record per CDR3 protein. The table lists tens of thousands of distinct CDR3 sequences, roughly 94% of them singletons. TCR beta sequencing was performed on blood CD8+ and CD4+ T cells. The multiple sclerosis control group consisted of treatment-naive patients whose relapsing-remitting disease, which was either stable or active, fulfilled revised McDonald criteria. Negative isolation yielded the CD8+ and CD4+ T cells, while FACS enriched the TEMRA cells. J lost 3 bases, V lost 6 bases, and 6 bases had no gene match. CDR1 is KGHDR, CDR2 SFDVKD, per germline. The CDR3 length is 16 residues.

This sequence joins TRBV24-1 and TRBJ2-5; 13 bases are shared with TRBD2. Specimen: CD8+ T cells from PBMCs. The TCR comes from a human donor with multiple sclerosis. DNA of the CDR3: TGTGCCACCAGTCACCCAGGACTAGCGGGAGAAGAGACCCAGTACTTC. Encoded protein: CATSHPGLAGEETQYF.